Described below is a single T cell receptor (beta chain) sequence and its context. This specimen belongs to a study of blood T cell repertoires in COVID-19. Sequenced by immunoSEQ multiplex PCR; TCRdb stores in-frame clones only, minus some. Of fewer than 450,000 clones in the sample, over 70% were seen once. This clonotype originated in a woman in her 50s with COVID-19, enrolled during active disease. Sequencing was done on a sample of peripheral blood.

CDR3 in amino acids: CASSYSNLDLGNEQFF. CDR3 in DNA: TGTGCCAGCAGTTACTCGAATTTGGACTTAGGGAATGAGCAGTTCTTC. This chain links TRBV6-2 or TRBV6-3 with TRBJ2-1, with D perhaps TRBD2 (5 bases). Germline assignment: CDR1 MNHEY and CDR2 SVGEGT. CDR3 length: 16 residues. Between the trimmed V and J ends, which lost 0 bases and 7 bases, there was a span of 16 bases.